The 2 T cell receptor beta chains below were found in one sample sequenced in a study of T cells in Graves' hyperthyroidism and ophthalmopathy. Regions amplified from RNA transcripts were the TCR beta CDR3 regions. Researchers ran a first-round RT-PCR on the TCR CDR3 using the HTBI primer set. TCRdb reprocessed the multiplex PCR reads via MiXCR and lists one record per CDR3 protein. The sample lists more than 550,000 distinct CDR3 sequences, roughly 45% occurring once. Sequenced input: peripheral blood or thyroid tissue (not recorded which). These receptors were taken from an adult man with Graves' disease, either hyperthyroidism or ophthalmopathy (not recorded which).

This clonotype was counted ten times or more. The chain uses TRBV29-1 and TRBJ1-5; D is ambiguous. Deletions cut 4 bases from V and 1 base from J, with 5 bases between. The CDR3 length is 12 residues. In germline, CDR1 is SQVTM, CDR2 ANQGSEA. As DNA, the CDR3 is TGCAGCGTTGGAGTAAGCAATCAGCCCCAGCATTTT. Translating gives CSVGVSNQPQHF.

The chain joins TRBV2 to TRBJ1-3; D not resolved. CDR3 length: 15 amino acids. Germline CDR1 is SNHLY and CDR2 is FYNNEI. V shed 6 bases and J shed 0 bases, with 12 bases lying between them. The CDR3 protein is CASSFRGSSGNTIYF. The CDR3 DNA is TGTGCCAGCAGCTTTCGCGGCAGCTCTGGAAACACCATATATTTT.